This T cell receptor beta chain comes out of a study of tumor-infiltrating lymphocytes in glioblastoma multiforme. A note on this clonotype: Its antigen remains unidentified. Being one base from a much bigger clone, this may be a read error. The conserved phenylalanine or tryptophan is not found at the CDR3 terminus, so this likely reflects a read error.

Whole-study results and caveats: RNA-based TCR sequencing may distort clone frequencies, since cells carry unequal TCR transcript numbers. T cells were not sorted into functional subsets.

This CDR3 is 17 amino acids long. Germline assignment: CDR1 SGHKS and CDR2 YYEKEE (reference sequence). V dropped 4 bases and J dropped 5; count of bases not matched to a gene: 15. TCR beta libraries were built from RNA through three nested multiplex PCR rounds using modified ARM-PCR. TCRdb re-called the multiplex PCR reads through MiXCR, storing one row per CDR3 protein. This table has approximately 30,000 distinct CDR3 sequences, roughly 64% appearing once. This clonotype originated in a male donor with glioblastoma. The rearrangement uses TRBV5-5 and TRBJ2-3; 8 bases match TRBD1. The sequenced sample consisted of brain tumor tissue. The CDR3 DNA reads as TGTGCCAGCAGCGCCGGACAGGGAGCCCTGTCTGGAGATACGCAGTATTCT. Translation: CASSAGQGALSGDTQYS.